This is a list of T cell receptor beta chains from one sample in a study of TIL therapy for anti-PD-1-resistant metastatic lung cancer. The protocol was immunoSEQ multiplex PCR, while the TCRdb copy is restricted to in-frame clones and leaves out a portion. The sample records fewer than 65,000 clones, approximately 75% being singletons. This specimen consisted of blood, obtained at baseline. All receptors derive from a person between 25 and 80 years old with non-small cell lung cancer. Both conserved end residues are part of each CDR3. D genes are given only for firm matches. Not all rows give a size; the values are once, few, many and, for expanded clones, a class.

CDR3aa: CASSPLGLPADGYTF
CDR3nt: TGTGCCAGCTCACCGTTGGGCCTACCGGCGGATGGCTACACCTTC
v_gene: TRBV18
j_gene: TRBJ1-2
d_gene: -
abundance: -

CDR3aa: CASSQDRGPSYEQYF
CDR3nt: TGCGCCAGCAGCCAAGACAGGGGGCCCTCCTACGAGCAGTACTTC
v_gene: TRBV4-1
j_gene: TRBJ2-7
d_gene: TRBD1
abundance: few

CDR3aa: CASSSRDSSSGANVLTF
CDR3nt: TGTGCCAGCAGCTCTCGGGACTCCAGCTCTGGGGCCAACGTCCTGACTTTC
v_gene: TRBV7-2
j_gene: TRBJ2-6
d_gene: -
abundance: -

CDR3aa: CATSDRGTDRGQTQYF
CDR3nt: TGTGCCACCAGTGATCGGGGGACAGATAGAGGGCAGACCCAGTACTTC
v_gene: TRBV24-1
j_gene: TRBJ2-5
d_gene: -
abundance: -

CDR3aa: CASSPLAGGNNEQFF
CDR3nt: TGTGCCAGCAGCCCACTAGCGGGGGGGAACAATGAGCAGTTCTTC
v_gene: TRBV7-2
j_gene: TRBJ2-1
d_gene: TRBD2
abundance: -

CDR3aa: CAYREGLAYEQYF
CDR3nt: TGTGCCTATCGAGAGGGGCTTGCCTACGAGCAGTACTTC
v_gene: TRBV30
j_gene: TRBJ2-7
d_gene: -
abundance: few

CDR3aa: CASSEEGNYGYTF
CDR3nt: TGTGCCAGCAGTGAAGAGGGGAACTATGGCTACACCTTC
v_gene: TRBV6-1
j_gene: TRBJ1-2
d_gene: -
abundance: -

CDR3aa: CASSSRAGSPEQYF
CDR3nt: TGTGCCAGCAGCTCTAGGGCAGGGTCCCCCGAGCAGTACTTC
v_gene: TRBV7-2
j_gene: TRBJ2-7
d_gene: -
abundance: -

CDR3aa: CASSPTTMGYGYTF
CDR3nt: TGTGCCAGCAGTCCTACTACCATGGGCTATGGCTACACCTTC
v_gene: TRBV27
j_gene: TRBJ1-2
d_gene: -
abundance: few

CDR3aa: CASSLEALDEQYF
CDR3nt: TGTGCCAGCAGCTTAGAAGCCCTGGACGAGCAGTACTTC
v_gene: TRBV7-8
j_gene: TRBJ2-7
d_gene: -
abundance: -

CDR3aa: CASSEGRAGEHRGYTF
CDR3nt: TGTGCCAGCAGTGAAGGAAGGGCAGGGGAACATCGTGGCTACACCTTC
v_gene: TRBV6-1
j_gene: TRBJ1-2
d_gene: -
abundance: -

CDR3aa: CASSLETGVGSPLHF
CDR3nt: TGCGCCAGCAGCTTGGAGACAGGAGTTGGATCACCCCTCCACTTT
v_gene: TRBV5-1
j_gene: TRBJ1-6
d_gene: -
abundance: -

CDR3aa: CASSQVRAGGDTQYF
CDR3nt: TGTGCCAGCAGCCAGGTCCGGGCGGGGGGGGATACGCAGTATTTT
v_gene: TRBV3-1/TRBV3-2
j_gene: TRBJ2-3
d_gene: TRBD2
abundance: -

CDR3aa: CASSLMEDTQYF
CDR3nt: TGTGCCAGCAGTTTAATGGAGGATACGCAGTATTTT
v_gene: TRBV12-3/TRBV12-4
j_gene: TRBJ2-3
d_gene: -
abundance: -

CDR3aa: CASSFFGQGASSNTGELFF
CDR3nt: TGTGCTAGCAGCTTTTTTGGACAGGGGGCATCATCGAACACCGGGGAGCTGTTTTTT
v_gene: TRBV7-7
j_gene: TRBJ2-2
d_gene: TRBD1
abundance: -

CDR3aa: CASSYSRGTNTEAFF
CDR3nt: TGTGCCAGCAGTTACTCGAGGGGGACGAACACTGAAGCTTTCTTT
v_gene: TRBV6-2/TRBV6-3
j_gene: TRBJ1-1
d_gene: -
abundance: -

CDR3aa: CASSLSAGGPYNEQFF
CDR3nt: TGCGCCAGCAGCTTGTCAGCGGGGGGGCCATACAATGAGCAGTTCTTC
v_gene: TRBV5-1
j_gene: TRBJ2-1
d_gene: TRBD2
abundance: -

CDR3aa: CSVEDRGGRGAFF
CDR3nt: TGCAGCGTTGAAGATCGGGGGGGCAGAGGAGCTTTCTTT
v_gene: TRBV29-1
j_gene: TRBJ1-1
d_gene: -
abundance: -

CDR3aa: CASSQGIIGTGSGANVLTF
CDR3nt: TGCGCCAGCAGCCAAGGAATCATCGGGACAGGGTCCGGGGCCAACGTCCTGACTTTC
v_gene: TRBV4-1
j_gene: TRBJ2-6
d_gene: TRBD1
abundance: -

CDR3aa: CASSPRSPGSGEGDTQYF
CDR3nt: TGTGCCAGCTCACCACGATCCCCGGGTAGCGGAGAGGGGGATACGCAGTATTTT
v_gene: TRBV18
j_gene: TRBJ2-3
d_gene: -
abundance: -